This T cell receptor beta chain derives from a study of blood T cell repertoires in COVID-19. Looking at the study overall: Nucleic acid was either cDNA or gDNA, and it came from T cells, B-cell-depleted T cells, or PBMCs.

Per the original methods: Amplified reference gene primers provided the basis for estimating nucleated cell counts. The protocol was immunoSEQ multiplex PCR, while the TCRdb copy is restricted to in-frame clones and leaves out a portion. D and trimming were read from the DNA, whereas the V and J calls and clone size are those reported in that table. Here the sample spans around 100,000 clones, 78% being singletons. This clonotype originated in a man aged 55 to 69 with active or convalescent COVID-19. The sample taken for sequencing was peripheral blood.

CDR3 amino acids: CASSYFRGGNYGYTF. The CDR3 DNA reads as TGTGCCAGCAGTTACTTCCGTGGGGGGAACTATGGCTACACCTTC. The chain uses TRBV6-5 and TRBJ1-2; possible D gene TRBD1, 5 bases. Per the germline V gene, CDR1 is MNHEY and CDR2 is SVGAGI. The CDR3 runs 15 residues. Trimming cost V 1 base and J 2 bases, with 11 bases left between them.